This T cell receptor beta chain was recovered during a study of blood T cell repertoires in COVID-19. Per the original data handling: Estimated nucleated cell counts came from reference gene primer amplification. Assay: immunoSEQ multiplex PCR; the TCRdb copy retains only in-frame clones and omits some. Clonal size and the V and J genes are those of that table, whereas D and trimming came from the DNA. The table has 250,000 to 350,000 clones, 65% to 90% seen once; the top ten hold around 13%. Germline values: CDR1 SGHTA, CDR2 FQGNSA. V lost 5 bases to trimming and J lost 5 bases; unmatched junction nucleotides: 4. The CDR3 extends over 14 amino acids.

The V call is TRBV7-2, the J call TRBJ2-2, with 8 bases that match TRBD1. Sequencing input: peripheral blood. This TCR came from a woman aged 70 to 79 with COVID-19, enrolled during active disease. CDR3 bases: TGTGCCAGCAGCCAGCGGACAGGGACCGGGGAGCTGTTTTTT. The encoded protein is CASSQRTGTGELFF.